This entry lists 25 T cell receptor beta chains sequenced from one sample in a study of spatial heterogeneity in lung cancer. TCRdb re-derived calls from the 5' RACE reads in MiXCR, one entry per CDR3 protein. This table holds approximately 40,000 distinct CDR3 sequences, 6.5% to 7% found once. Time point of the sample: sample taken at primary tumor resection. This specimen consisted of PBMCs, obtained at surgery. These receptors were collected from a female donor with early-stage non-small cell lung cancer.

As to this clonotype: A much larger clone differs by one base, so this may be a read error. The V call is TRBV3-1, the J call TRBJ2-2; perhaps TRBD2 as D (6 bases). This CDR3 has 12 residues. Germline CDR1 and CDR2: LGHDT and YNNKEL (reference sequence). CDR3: CSSREATGELFF. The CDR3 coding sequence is TGTTCCAGCAGGGAGGCCACCGGGGAGCTGTTTTTT.

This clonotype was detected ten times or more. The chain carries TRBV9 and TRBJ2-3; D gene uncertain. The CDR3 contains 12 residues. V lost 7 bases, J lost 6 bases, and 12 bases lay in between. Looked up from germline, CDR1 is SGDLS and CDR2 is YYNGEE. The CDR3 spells CASLALDDTQYF. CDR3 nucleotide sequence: TGTGCCAGCCTGGCGTTGGACGATACGCAGTATTTT.

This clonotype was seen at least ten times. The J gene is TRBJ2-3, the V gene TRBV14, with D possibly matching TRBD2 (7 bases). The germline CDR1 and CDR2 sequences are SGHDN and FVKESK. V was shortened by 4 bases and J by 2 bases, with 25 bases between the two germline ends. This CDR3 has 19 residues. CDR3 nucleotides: TGTGCCAGCAGCCCGCTGCGGGGGACACAGATTATTAACACAGATACGCAGTATTTT. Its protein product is CASSPLRGTQIINTDTQYF.

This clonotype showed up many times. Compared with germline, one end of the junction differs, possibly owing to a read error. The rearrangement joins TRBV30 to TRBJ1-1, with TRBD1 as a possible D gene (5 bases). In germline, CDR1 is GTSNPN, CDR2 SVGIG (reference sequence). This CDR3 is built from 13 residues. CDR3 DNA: TGTGCCTGGAGCCCTACTAGCGGGACTGAGGCTTTCTTT. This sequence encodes CAWSPTSGTEAFF.

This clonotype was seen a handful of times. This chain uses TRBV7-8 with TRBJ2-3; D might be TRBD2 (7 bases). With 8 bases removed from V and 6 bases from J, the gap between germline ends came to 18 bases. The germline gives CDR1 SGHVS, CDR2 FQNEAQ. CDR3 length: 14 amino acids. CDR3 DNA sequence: TGTGCCAGCTCGCGGGTGGGGGGGCAGGATACGCAGTATTTT. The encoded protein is CASSRVGGQDTQYF.

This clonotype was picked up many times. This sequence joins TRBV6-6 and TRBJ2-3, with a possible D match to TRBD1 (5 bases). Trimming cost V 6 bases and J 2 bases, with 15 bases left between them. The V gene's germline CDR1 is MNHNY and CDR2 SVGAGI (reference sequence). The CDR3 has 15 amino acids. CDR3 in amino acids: CASRTGQFDTDTQYF. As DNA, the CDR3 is TGTGCCAGCAGGACCGGACAATTTGACACAGATACGCAGTATTTT.

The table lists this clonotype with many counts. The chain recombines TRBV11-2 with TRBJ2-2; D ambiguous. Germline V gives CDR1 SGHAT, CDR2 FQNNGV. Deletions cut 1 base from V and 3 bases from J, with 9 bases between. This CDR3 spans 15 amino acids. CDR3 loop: CASSLGPSDTGELFF. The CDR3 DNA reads TGTGCCAGCAGCTTAGGCCCCAGTGACACCGGGGAGCTGTTTTTT.

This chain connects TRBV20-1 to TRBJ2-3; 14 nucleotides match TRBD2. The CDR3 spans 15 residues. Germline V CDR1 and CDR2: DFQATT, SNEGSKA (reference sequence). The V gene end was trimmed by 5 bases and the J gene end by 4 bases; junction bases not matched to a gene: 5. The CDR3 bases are TGCAGTGCTCGACTAGCGGGGGGGCCGGCAGATACGCAGTATTTT. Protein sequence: CSARLAGGPADTQYF.

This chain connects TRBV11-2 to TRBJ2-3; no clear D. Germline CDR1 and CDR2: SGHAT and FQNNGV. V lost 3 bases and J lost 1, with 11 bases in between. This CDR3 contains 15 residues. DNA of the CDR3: TGTGCCAGCAGCTTGTCGGTGTCAGGCACAGATACGCAGTATTTT. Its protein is CASSLSVSGTDTQYF.

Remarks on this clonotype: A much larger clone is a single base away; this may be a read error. CDR3 coding DNA: TGCGCCAGCAGCTCGGAGGCAGGCTATGGCTACACCTTC. Encoded protein: CASSSEAGYGYTF. V usage is TRBV5-1 and J usage is TRBJ1-2, with unresolved D. CDR1 SGHRS and CDR2 YFSETQ come from the germline V gene. The CDR3 totals 13 residues. Deletions cut 3 bases from V and 4 bases from J, with 10 bases between.

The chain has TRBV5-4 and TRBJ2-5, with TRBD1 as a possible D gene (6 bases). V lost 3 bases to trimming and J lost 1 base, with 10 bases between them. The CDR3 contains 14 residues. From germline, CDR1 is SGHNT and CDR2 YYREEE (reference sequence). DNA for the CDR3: TGTGCCAGCAGCTCACAGACAGGCCAAGAGACCCAGTACTTC. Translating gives CASSSQTGQETQYF.

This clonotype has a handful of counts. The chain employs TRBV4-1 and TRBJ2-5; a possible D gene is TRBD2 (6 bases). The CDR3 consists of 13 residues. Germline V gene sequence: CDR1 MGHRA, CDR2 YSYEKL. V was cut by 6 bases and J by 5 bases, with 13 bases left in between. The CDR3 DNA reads TGCGCCAGCAGTTCTACTAGCCATGAGACCCAGTACTTC. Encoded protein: CASSSTSHETQYF.

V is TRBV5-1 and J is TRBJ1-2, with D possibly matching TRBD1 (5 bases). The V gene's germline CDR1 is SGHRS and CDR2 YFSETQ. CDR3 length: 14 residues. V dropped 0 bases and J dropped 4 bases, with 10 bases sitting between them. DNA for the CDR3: TGCGCCAGCAGCTTGGTTCCAGGGTCCTATGGCTACACCTTC. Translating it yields CASSLVPGSYGYTF.

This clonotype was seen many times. Written as DNA, the CDR3 is TGTGCCAGCAATCCCCTGCGGATCACCGGGGAGCTGTTTTTT. Its translation: CASNPLRITGELFF. The gene calls are TRBV6-1 and TRBJ2-2; no definite D call. This CDR3 comprises 14 residues. Germline lookup yields CDR1 MNHNS and CDR2 SASEGT. Trimming shortened V by 7 bases and J by 4 bases, and 13 bases separated the two germline ends.

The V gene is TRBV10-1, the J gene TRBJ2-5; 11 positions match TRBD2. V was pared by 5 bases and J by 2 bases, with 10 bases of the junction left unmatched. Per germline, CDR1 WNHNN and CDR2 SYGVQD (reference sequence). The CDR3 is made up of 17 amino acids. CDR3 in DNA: TGCGCCAGCAGTAAGACTAGCGGGGCAGGGGCACAAGAGACCCAGTACTTC. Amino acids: CASSKTSGAGAQETQYF.

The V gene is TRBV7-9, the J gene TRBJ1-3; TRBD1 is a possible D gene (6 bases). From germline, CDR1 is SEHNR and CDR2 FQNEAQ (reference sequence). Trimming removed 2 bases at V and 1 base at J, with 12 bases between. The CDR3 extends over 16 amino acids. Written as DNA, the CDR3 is TGTGCCAGCAGCTTACCTCCAGGGGATTCTGGAAACACCATATATTTT. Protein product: CASSLPPGDSGNTIYF.

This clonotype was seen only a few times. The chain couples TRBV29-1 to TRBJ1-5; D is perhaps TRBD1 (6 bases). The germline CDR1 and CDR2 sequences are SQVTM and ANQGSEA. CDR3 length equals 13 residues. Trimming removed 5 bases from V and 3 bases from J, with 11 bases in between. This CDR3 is CSVRGGPNQPQHF. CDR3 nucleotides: TGCAGCGTTCGGGGGGGGCCCAATCAGCCCCAGCATTTT. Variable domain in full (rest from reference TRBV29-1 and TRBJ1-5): SAVISQKPSRDICQRGTSLTIQCQVDSQVTMMFWYRQQPGQSLTLIATANQGSEATYESGFVIDKFPISRPNLTFSTLTVSNMSPEDSSIYLCSVRGGPNQPQHFGDGTRLSIL.

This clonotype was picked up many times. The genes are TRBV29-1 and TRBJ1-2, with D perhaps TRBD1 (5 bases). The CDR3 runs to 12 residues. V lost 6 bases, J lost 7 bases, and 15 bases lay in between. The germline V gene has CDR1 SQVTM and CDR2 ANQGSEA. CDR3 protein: CSVMGQGVGYTF. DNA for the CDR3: TGCAGCGTGATGGGCCAAGGGGTTGGCTACACCTTC.

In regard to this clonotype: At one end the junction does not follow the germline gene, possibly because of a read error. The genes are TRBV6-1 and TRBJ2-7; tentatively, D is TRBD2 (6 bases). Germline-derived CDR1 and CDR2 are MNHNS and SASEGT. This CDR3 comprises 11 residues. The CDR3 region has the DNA TGTGCCAGCACCAACGGGGGAGAGCAGCACTTC. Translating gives CASTNGGEQHF.

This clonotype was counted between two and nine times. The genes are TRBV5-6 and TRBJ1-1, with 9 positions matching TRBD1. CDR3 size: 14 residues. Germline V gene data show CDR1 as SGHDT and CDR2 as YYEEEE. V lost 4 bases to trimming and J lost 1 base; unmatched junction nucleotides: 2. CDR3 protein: CASSPDRGNTEAFF. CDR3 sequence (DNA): TGTGCCAGCAGCCCGGACAGGGGGAACACTGAAGCTTTCTTT.

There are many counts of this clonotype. The CDR3 protein is CASSQDVGGTYNEQFF. Written as DNA, the CDR3 is TGCGCCAGCAGCCAAGATGTCGGTGGGACCTACAATGAGCAGTTCTTC. V and J are TRBV4-1 and TRBJ2-1; no definite D call. The germline V and J ends were trimmed by 0 bases and 2 bases, with 11 bases remaining between them. CDR1 is MGHRA and CDR2 is YSYEKL in the germline V gene. This CDR3 comprises 16 residues.

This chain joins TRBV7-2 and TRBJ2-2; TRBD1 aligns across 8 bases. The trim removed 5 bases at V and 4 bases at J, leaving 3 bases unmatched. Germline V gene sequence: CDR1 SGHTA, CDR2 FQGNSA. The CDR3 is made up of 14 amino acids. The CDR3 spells CASSKDRATGELFF. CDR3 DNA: TGTGCCAGCAGCAAGGACAGGGCCACCGGGGAGCTGTTTTTT.

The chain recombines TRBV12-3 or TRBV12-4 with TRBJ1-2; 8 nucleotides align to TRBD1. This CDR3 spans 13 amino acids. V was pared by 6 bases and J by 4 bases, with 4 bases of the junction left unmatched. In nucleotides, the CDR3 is TGTGCCAGCAGCCAGGGGGCCAGCTATGGCTACACCTTC. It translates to CASSQGASYGYTF.

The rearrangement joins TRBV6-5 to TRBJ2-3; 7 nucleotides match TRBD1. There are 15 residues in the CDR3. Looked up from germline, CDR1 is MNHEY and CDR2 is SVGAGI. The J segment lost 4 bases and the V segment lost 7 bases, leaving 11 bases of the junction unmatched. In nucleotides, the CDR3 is TGTGCCAGCAAACACAGGGGCTTTTCCGCAGATACGCAGTATTTT. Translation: CASKHRGFSADTQYF.

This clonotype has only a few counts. This CDR3 is CASSGTSGNSYEQYF. The CDR3 DNA follows: TGTGCCAGCAGTGGGACTAGCGGGAATTCCTACGAGCAGTACTTC. The chain employs TRBV6-2 or TRBV6-3 and TRBJ2-7, with 13 bases fitting TRBD2. CDR1 and CDR2 from the germline V gene are MNHEY and SVGEGT. Losses at the gene ends were 5 bases for V and 1 base for J; bases not matched to a gene: 2. The CDR3 consists of 15 residues.